Sequencing of this T cell receptor beta chain was carried out in a study of blood T cell repertoires in COVID-19. Only in-frame clones appear in the TCRdb table, and some are missing; sequencing was by immunoSEQ multiplex PCR. The table has around 150,000 clones, roughly 82% seen once. This CDR3 comprises 17 residues. V was pared by 6 bases and J by 3 bases, with 11 bases of the junction left unmatched. CDR1 and CDR2 from the germline V gene are SGHTA and FQGTGA. This sequence was found in a woman aged 40 to 49 with COVID-19, enrolled during active disease. The specimen sequenced was peripheral blood. The J gene is TRBJ2-1, the V gene TRBV7-3; 10 bases match TRBD2. CDR3 loop: CASSLGYGTSDYNEQFF. In DNA, the CDR3 is TGTGCCAGCAGTTTAGGGTACGGGACTAGCGACTACAATGAGCAGTTCTTC.